This T cell receptor beta chain was profiled in a study of regulatory T cells in long-lasting Graves disease. This clonotype was counted between two and nine times. V lost 10 bases and J 5 bases, leaving 14 bases between the germline ends. From germline, CDR1 is MDHEN and CDR2 SYDVKM. This CDR3 is 12 amino acids long. Construction of TCR beta libraries relied on iRepertoire HTBI primers and on Arm-PCR targeting CDR3 regions. From the multiplex PCR reads, TCRdb called clonotypes with MiXCR, one entry per CDR3 protein. The sample contains hundreds of thousands of distinct CDR3 sequences, around 30% of which appear only once. As to time point: persistent/refractory GD, antithyroid drugs over 5 years with positive TRAb. Following extraction of RNA from PBMCs, that RNA was used to make the TCR library.

The receptor comes from a female donor with Graves disease. Specimen: peripheral blood mononuclear cells (PBMCs), collected when the disease was refractory, from a patient treated with antithyroid drugs. The chain joins TRBV28 to TRBJ1-1; maybe TRBD1 (6 bases). CDR3 sequence (DNA): TGTGCCACGTGGGGGGCTGGGACTGAAGCTTTCTTT. It specifies CATWGAGTEAFF.